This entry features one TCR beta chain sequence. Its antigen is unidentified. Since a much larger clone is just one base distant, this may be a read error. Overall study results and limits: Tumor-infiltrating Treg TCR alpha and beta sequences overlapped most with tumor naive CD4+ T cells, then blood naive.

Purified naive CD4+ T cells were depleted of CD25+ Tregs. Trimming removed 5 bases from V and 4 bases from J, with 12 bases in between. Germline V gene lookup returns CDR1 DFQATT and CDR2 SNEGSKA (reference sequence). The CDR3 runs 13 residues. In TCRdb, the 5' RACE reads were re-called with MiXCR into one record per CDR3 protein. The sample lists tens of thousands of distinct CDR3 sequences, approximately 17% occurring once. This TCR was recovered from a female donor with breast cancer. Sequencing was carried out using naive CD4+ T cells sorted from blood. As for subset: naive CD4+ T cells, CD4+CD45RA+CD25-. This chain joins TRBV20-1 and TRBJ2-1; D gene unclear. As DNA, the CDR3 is TGCAGTGCTGGTCGGGCAGCATACAATGAGCAGTTCTTC. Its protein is CSAGRAAYNEQFF.